These T cell receptor beta chains were read from a single sample in a study of blood T cells in healthy people across ages. TCRdb independently ran MiXCR on the 5' RACE reads; one entry per CDR3 protein. This sample has around 1,900,000 distinct CDR3 sequences, with around 40% found just once. Sequenced material: blood. These TCRs come from a human donor in good health. Both conserved end residues are part of each CDR3. Fields, in order: D gene, J gene, CDR3 length, clone size, V gene, CDR3 protein, CDR3 DNA. D genes are given only for firm matches. Clone sizes are given selectively: once, few, many, or a class where the clone is expanded.

D gene: TRBD2
J gene: TRBJ2-7
CDR3 length: 15
clone size: few
V gene: TRBV5-1
CDR3 protein: CASSFGGGRGYEQYF
CDR3 DNA: TGCGCCAGCAGCTTCGGCGGGGGGAGAGGTTACGAGCAGTACTTC

D gene: TRBD1
J gene: TRBJ2-6
CDR3 length: 21
clone size: few
V gene: TRBV4-1
CDR3 protein: CASSQRTPDRGIAGGANVLTF
CDR3 DNA: TGCGCCAGCAGCCAAAGAACCCCTGACAGGGGCATTGCAGGGGGGGCCAACGTCCTGACTTTC

D gene: .
J gene: TRBJ1-1
CDR3 length: 12
clone size: .
V gene: TRBV15
CDR3 protein: CATSPLGGEAFF
CDR3 DNA: TGTGCCACCAGCCCCCTAGGAGGTGAAGCTTTCTTT

D gene: TRBD2
J gene: TRBJ2-1
CDR3 length: 15
clone size: once
V gene: TRBV20-1
CDR3 protein: CSARVAGTVYNEQFF
CDR3 DNA: TGCAGTGCTAGAGTAGCGGGGACCGTCTACAATGAGCAGTTCTTC

D gene: TRBD1
J gene: TRBJ2-3
CDR3 length: 15
clone size: .
V gene: TRBV5-1
CDR3 protein: CASSLLGTEQDTQYF
CDR3 DNA: TGCGCCAGCAGCTTGTTGGGGACAGAGCAAGATACGCAGTATTTT

D gene: .
J gene: TRBJ2-3
CDR3 length: 16
clone size: .
V gene: TRBV7-8
CDR3 protein: CASSDLRIPRFVAQYF
CDR3 DNA: TGTGCCAGCAGTGACTTGCGTATCCCACGGTTTGTGGCGCAGTATTTT

D gene: TRBD1
J gene: TRBJ1-6
CDR3 length: 14
clone size: .
V gene: TRBV25-1
CDR3 protein: CASQPGQVDSPLHF
CDR3 DNA: TGTGCCAGCCAGCCGGGACAGGTTGATTCACCCCTCCACTTT

D gene: .
J gene: TRBJ1-5
CDR3 length: 16
clone size: .
V gene: TRBV4-1
CDR3 protein: CASSQIWQISNQPQHF
CDR3 DNA: TGCGCCAGCAGCCAAATTTGGCAGATTTCCAATCAGCCCCAGCATTTT

D gene: .
J gene: TRBJ2-7
CDR3 length: 15
clone size: once
V gene: TRBV20-1
CDR3 protein: CSARDSDRSSYEQYF
CDR3 DNA: TGCAGTGCTAGAGATTCAGACAGGAGCTCCTACGAGCAGTACTTC

D gene: TRBD2
J gene: TRBJ2-5
CDR3 length: 21
clone size: few
V gene: TRBV25-1
CDR3 protein: CASSEWSMGTSGGVLQETQYF
CDR3 DNA: TGTGCCAGCAGTGAATGGTCTATGGGGACTAGCGGGGGGGTACTCCAAGAGACCCAGTACTTC

D gene: .
J gene: TRBJ1-5
CDR3 length: 15
clone size: few
V gene: TRBV4-3
CDR3 protein: CASSQDLTVNQPQHF
CDR3 DNA: TGCGCCAGCAGCCAAGATCTGACAGTCAATCAGCCCCAGCATTTT

D gene: TRBD1
J gene: TRBJ2-1
CDR3 length: 13
clone size: few
V gene: TRBV10-3
CDR3 protein: CAISGSDRAVGFF
CDR3 DNA: TGTGCCATCAGTGGATCTGACAGGGCCGTCGGGTTCTTC

D gene: .
J gene: TRBJ1-2
CDR3 length: 13
clone size: few
V gene: TRBV10-3
CDR3 protein: CAISQPPNYGYTF
CDR3 DNA: TGTGCCATCAGTCAACCTCCTAACTATGGCTACACCTTC

D gene: TRBD1
J gene: TRBJ1-1
CDR3 length: 18
clone size: .
V gene: TRBV5-1
CDR3 protein: CASSSGRDRDWVNTEAFF
CDR3 DNA: TGCGCCAGCAGCTCGGGCCGGGACAGGGATTGGGTGAACACTGAAGCTTTCTTT

D gene: .
J gene: TRBJ1-2
CDR3 length: 14
clone size: few
V gene: TRBV7-6
CDR3 protein: CASSPDGFNYGYTF
CDR3 DNA: TGTGCCAGCAGCCCGGACGGGTTTAACTATGGCTACACCTTC